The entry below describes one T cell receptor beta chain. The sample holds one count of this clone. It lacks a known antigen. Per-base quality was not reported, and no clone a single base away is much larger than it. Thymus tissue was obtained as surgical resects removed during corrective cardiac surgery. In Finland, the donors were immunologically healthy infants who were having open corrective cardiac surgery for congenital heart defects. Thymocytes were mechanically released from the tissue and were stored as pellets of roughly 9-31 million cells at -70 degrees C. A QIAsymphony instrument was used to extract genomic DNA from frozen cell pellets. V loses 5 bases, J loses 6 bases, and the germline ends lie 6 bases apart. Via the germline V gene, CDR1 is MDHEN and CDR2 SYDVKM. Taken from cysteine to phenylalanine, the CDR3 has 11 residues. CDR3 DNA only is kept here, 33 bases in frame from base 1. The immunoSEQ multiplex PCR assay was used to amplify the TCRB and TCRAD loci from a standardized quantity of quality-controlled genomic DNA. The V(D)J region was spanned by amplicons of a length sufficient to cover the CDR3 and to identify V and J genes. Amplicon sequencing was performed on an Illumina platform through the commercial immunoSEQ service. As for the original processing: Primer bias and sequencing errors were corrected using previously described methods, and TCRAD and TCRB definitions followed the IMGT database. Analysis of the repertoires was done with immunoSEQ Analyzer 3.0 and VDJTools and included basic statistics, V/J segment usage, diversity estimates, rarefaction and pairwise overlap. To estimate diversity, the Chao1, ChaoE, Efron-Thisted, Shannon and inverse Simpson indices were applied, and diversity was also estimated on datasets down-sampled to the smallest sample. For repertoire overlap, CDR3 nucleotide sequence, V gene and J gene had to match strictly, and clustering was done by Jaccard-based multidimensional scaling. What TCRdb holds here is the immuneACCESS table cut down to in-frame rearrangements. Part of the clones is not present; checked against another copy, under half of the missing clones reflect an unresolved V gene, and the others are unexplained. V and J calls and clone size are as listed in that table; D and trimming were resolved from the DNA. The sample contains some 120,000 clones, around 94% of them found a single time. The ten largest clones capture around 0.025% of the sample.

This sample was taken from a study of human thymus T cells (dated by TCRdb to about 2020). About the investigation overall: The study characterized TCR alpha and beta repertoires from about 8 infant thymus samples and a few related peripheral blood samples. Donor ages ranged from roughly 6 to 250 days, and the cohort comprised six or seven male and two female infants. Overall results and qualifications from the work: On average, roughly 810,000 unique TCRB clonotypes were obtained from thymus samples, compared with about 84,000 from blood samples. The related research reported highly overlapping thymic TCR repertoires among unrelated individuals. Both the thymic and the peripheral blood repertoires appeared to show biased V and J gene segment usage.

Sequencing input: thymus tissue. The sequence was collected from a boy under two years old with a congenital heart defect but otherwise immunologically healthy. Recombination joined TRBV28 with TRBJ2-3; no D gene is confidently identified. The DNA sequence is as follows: TGTGCCAGCAGTAGGGCGGATACGCAGTATTTT. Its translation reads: CASSRADTQYF.